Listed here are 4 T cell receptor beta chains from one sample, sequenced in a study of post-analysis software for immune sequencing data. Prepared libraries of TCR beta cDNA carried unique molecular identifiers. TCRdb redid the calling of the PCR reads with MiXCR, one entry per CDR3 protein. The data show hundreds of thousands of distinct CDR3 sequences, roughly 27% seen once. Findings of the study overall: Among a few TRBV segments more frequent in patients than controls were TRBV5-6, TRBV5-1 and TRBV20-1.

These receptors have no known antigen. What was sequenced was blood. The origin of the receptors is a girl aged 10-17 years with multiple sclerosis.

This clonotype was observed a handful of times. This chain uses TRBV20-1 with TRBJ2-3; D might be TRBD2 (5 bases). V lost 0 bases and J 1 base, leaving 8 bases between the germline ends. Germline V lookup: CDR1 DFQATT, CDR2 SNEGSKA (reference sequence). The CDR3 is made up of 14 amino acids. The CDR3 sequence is CSARDLRGTDTQYF. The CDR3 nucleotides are TGCAGTGCTAGAGATCTGCGGGGCACAGATACGCAGTATTTT.

The CDR3 is CSASSPSGKAEQYF. CDR3 DNA: TGCAGTGCTAGTAGTCCTAGCGGGAAGGCCGAGCAGTACTTC. V gene TRBV20-1 combines with J gene TRBJ2-7; the match to TRBD2 covers 9 bases. V was pared by 3 bases and J by 6 bases, with 9 bases of the junction left unmatched. The CDR3 is made up of 14 amino acids. Looked up from germline, CDR1 is DFQATT and CDR2 is SNEGSKA (reference sequence).

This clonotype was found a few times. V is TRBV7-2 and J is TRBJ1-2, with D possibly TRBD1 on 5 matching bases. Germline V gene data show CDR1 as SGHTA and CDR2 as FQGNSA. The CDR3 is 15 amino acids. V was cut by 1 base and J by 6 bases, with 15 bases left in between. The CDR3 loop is CASSLVPGDLDGYTF. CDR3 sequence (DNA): TGTGCCAGCAGCTTAGTCCCGGGGGACCTCGATGGCTACACCTTC.

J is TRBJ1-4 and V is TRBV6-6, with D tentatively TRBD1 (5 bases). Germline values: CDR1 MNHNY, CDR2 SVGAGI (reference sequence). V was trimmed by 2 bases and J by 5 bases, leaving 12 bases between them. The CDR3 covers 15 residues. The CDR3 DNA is TGTGCCAGCAGTTACGGGGGGGGTGTCAATGAAAAACTGTTTTTT. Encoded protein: CASSYGGGVNEKLFF.